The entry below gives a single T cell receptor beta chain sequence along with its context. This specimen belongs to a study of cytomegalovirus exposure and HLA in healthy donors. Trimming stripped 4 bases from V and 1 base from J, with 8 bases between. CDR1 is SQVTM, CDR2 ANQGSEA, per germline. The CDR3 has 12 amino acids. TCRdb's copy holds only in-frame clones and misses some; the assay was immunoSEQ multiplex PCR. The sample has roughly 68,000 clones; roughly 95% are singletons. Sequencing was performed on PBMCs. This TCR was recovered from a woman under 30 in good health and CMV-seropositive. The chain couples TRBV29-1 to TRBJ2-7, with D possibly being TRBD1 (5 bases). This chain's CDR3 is CSVGQGSYEQYF. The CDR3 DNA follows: TGCAGCGTTGGCCAGGGTTCCTACGAGCAGTACTTC.